This T cell receptor (beta chain) appears in the sequencing data of a study of cytomegalovirus exposure and HLA in healthy donors. The PCR employed 60 Vbeta primers together with 13 Jbeta primers. Profiled with immunoSEQ multiplex PCR; TCRdb holds only in-frame clones, not every one. The sample contains approximately 130,000 clones, about 79% of which appear only once. A note on this clone: What it binds is not known.

Germline CDR1 is LNHDA and CDR2 is SQIVND (reference sequence). V was shortened by 5 bases and J by 2 bases, with 8 bases between the two germline ends. The CDR3 consists of 13 residues. Study-wide findings and caveats: When analyzed later, a missense DCLRE1C variant was found to be linked to TCR beta V- and J-gene trimming. Within a later analysis, the majority of CMV-associated TCR beta chains appeared HLA-restricted. Accurate HLA-A and HLA-B prediction from TCR beta sequences was reported for most subjects. The authors judged a highly shared variant cluster likely a sequencing artifact.

The sample consisted of PBMCs. This TCR was sampled from a female donor in good health and CMV-seropositive. The chain is built from TRBV19 and TRBJ2-3; D might be TRBD1 (5 bases). CDR3 residues: CASSPRDTDTQYF. CDR3 DNA sequence: TGTGCCAGTAGTCCCAGGGACACAGATACGCAGTATTTT.